One sample yielded the 29 T cell receptor beta chains listed below, sequenced in a study of read filtering for tumor transcriptome and immune sequencing. Molecular barcoded adaptors covering alpha/delta and beta/gamma chains were used on around 400 ng RNA. TCRdb analysed the reads with MiXCR anew, one entry per CDR3 protein. The data contain 100,000 to 150,000 distinct CDR3 sequences, roughly 13% of them seen just once; the ten biggest clones take up 9.5% to 11%. The material sequenced was a population of CD138-negative cells sorted from bone marrow. The source of these receptors is a donor at least 40 years old with multiple myeloma.

This clonotype was counted ten times or more. The CDR3 region is CASSMDRQETQYF. CDR3 nucleotides: TGTGCCAGTAGTATGGACAGACAAGAGACCCAGTACTTC. The genes are TRBV19 and TRBJ2-5; perhaps TRBD1 as D (6 bases). V shed 3 bases and J shed 2 bases, with 7 bases lying between them. Germline loops: CDR1 LNHDA, CDR2 SQIVND (reference sequence). There are 13 residues in the CDR3.

This clonotype has at least ten counts. V is TRBV5-1 and J is TRBJ2-1, with 14 bases that match TRBD2. This CDR3 region has 16 residues. The V and J ends lost 4 bases and 4 bases, in that order; junction bases with no gene match: 4. Looked up from germline, CDR1 is SGHRS and CDR2 is YFSETQ. DNA of the CDR3: TGCGCCAGCAGCCCCGGGACTAGCGGGGGTTACAATGAGCAGTTCTTC. Translating gives CASSPGTSGGYNEQFF.

At least ten counts were recorded for this clonotype. The chain employs TRBV19 and TRBJ2-3, with 12 bases identical to TRBD2. J was trimmed by 2 bases and V by 6 bases; bases with no gene match: 6. The germline V gene has CDR1 LNHDA and CDR2 SQIVND (reference sequence). CDR3 length: 16 amino acids. As DNA, the CDR3 is TGTGCCAGTAGCCCCGGACTAGCGGGATACACAGATACGCAGTATTTT. Residues: CASSPGLAGYTDTQYF.

This clonotype was detected ten times or more. V usage is TRBV5-5 and J usage is TRBJ2-3; no reliable D call. From germline, CDR1 is SGHKS and CDR2 YYEKEE (reference sequence). V lost 1 base, J lost 6 bases, and 9 bases lay in between. This CDR3 contains 13 residues. CDR3 protein: CASSLNAVDTQYF. CDR3 bases: TGTGCCAGCAGCTTGAACGCGGTGGATACGCAGTATTTT.

In regard to this clonotype: Since a much larger clone is just one base distant, this may be a read error. The chain links TRBV19 to TRBJ1-2, with 8 bases identical to TRBD1. Germline V lookup: CDR1 LNHDA, CDR2 SQIVND (reference sequence). The CDR3 is made up of 13 amino acids. CDR3 in amino acids: CAGSRQGSSGYTF. For the CDR3, the DNA is TGTGCCGGTAGCCGACAGGGGAGTTCTGGCTACACCTTC.

As for this clonotype: The junction departs from germline at one end; a sequencing error may be responsible. The chain is built from TRBV20-1 and TRBJ2-5; D gene ambiguous. Germline CDR1 reads DFQATT; CDR2 reads SNEGSKA (reference sequence). The length of the CDR3 is 13 residues. The chain's CDR3 is CSARILDGETQHF. Written as DNA, the CDR3 is TGCAGTGCTAGAATTCTAGACGGAGAGACCCAGCACTTC.

About this clonotype itself: The junction differs from germline at one of its ends, possibly a read error. This chain joins TRBV7-2 and TRBJ2-1, with 10 bases aligning to TRBD2. Germline CDR1 is SGHTA and CDR2 is FQGNSA. The length of the CDR3 is 14 residues. The CDR3 DNA is TGTGCTAGCAGCCCACTAGCGGGGTACAATGGGCAGTTCTTC. Translating it yields CASSPLAGYNGQFF.

This clonotype has a count of ten or more. The chain joins TRBV5-4 to TRBJ2-2; the match to TRBD1 covers 7 bases. The length of the CDR3 is 16 residues. V gave up 4 bases and J gave up 6 bases; unmatched junction bases: 12. Germline loops: CDR1 SGHNT, CDR2 YYREEE (reference sequence). CDR3 DNA sequence: TGTGCCAGCAGCCGCCCTGACAGGGAAATGTCCGGGGAGCTGTTTTTT. Its protein is CASSRPDREMSGELFF.

In the case of this clonotype: This may be a read error, as it is one base from a much larger clone. CDR3 bases: TGCGCCAGCAGGCCCGGGATTAGCGATCAGCCCCAGCGTTTT. Translated: CASRPGISDQPQRF. The chain employs TRBV5-1 and TRBJ1-5; D remains unclear. Germline V gene data show CDR1 as SGHRS and CDR2 as YFSETQ. The CDR3 sequence is 14 residues long.

This clonotype was picked up many times. DNA for the CDR3: TGCAGTGCTAGAGATTCGGGGTTGGGAAGTTCTTACGAGCAGTACTTC. Translation: CSARDSGLGSSYEQYF. The chain joins TRBV20-1 to TRBJ2-7; the D gene is possibly TRBD2 (5 bases). Germline CDR1 and CDR2: DFQATT and SNEGSKA (reference sequence). The V end was cut by 0 bases, the J end by 4 bases, with 19 bases between. CDR3 size: 16 residues.

This clonotype appeared many times. The chain couples TRBV20-1 to TRBJ2-5; TRBD1 matches at 9 bases. Unmatched junction bases numbered 14, after V lost 6 bases and J lost 6 bases. CDR3 size: 15 residues. Germline assignment: CDR1 DFQATT and CDR2 SNEGSKA (reference sequence). The CDR3 nucleotides read TGCAGTGCCGCTGGCGACAGGGGGAATTCAAAGACCCAGTACTTC. It is translated as CSAAGDRGNSKTQYF.

This clonotype was seen ten or more times. The chain employs TRBV15 and TRBJ2-5; tentative D call: TRBD2 (6 bases). Per the germline V gene, CDR1 is LNHNV and CDR2 is YYDKDF (reference sequence). The V gene lost 3 bases and the J gene lost 4 bases, with 12 bases spanning the gap. The CDR3 totals 14 residues. CDR3 DNA: TGTGCCACCAGCAGGCCCTTGGGGGGAGAGACCCAGTACTTC. It encodes CATSRPLGGETQYF.

At least ten counts were recorded for this clonotype. The CDR3 loop is CASSPRTGDYNEQFF. Written as DNA, the CDR3 is TGTGCCAGTAGTCCTCGGACAGGGGACTACAATGAGCAGTTCTTC. V usage is TRBV19 and J usage is TRBJ2-1, with 9 bases aligning to TRBD1. The CDR3 consists of 15 residues. The germline CDR1 and CDR2 sequences are LNHDA and SQIVND (reference sequence). V shed 5 bases, J shed 3 bases, and the junction held 5 bases outside the gene matches.

This clonotype was counted at least ten times. V and J are TRBV6-5 and TRBJ2-1; 8 nucleotides line up with TRBD2. The CDR3 covers 17 residues. V lost 2 bases and J lost 4; bases outside the gene matches: 10. The germline V gene encodes CDR1 MNHEY and CDR2 SVGAGI. The CDR3 DNA is TGTGCCAGCAGTTACGCCACCACTAGCGGTACTTACAATGAGCAGTTCTTC. Translation gives CASSYATTSGTYNEQFF.

This clonotype was seen repeatedly, ten times or more. V gene TRBV20-1 combines with J gene TRBJ1-1; no definite D call. CDR1 is DFQATT, CDR2 SNEGSKA, per germline (reference sequence). Trimming shortened V by 0 bases and J by 1 base, and 15 bases separated the two germline ends. The CDR3 is 16 amino acids. CDR3 residues: CSARDPQRAGNTEAFF. The CDR3 nucleotides read TGCAGTGCTAGAGATCCCCAACGGGCAGGGAACACTGAAGCTTTCTTT.

At least ten counts were recorded for this clonotype. J is TRBJ2-1 and V is TRBV7-9; possibly TRBD2 for D (5 bases). Trimming stripped 1 base from V and 7 bases from J, with 20 bases between. The CDR3 is 17 residues long. Per germline, CDR1 SEHNR and CDR2 FQNEAQ (reference sequence). CDR3 amino acids: CASSLGVTGLSGNEQFF. The CDR3 DNA sequence: TGTGCCAGCAGCTTAGGGGTCACGGGGTTGTCGGGGAATGAGCAGTTCTTC.

This clonotype was detected many times. This chain uses TRBV3-1 with TRBJ1-1, with D tentatively TRBD1 (5 bases). The CDR3 consists of 16 residues. V lost 0 bases to trimming and J lost 3 bases, with 14 bases between them. Germline CDR1 is LGHDT and CDR2 is YNNKEL (reference sequence). CDR3 loop: CASSQDLTGSHTEAFF. The CDR3 DNA reads TGTGCCAGCAGCCAAGATTTAACAGGAAGTCACACTGAAGCTTTCTTT.

This clonotype has at least ten counts. The genes are TRBV19 and TRBJ2-7, with D perhaps being TRBD1 or TRBD2 (5 bases each). Per the germline V gene, CDR1 is LNHDA and CDR2 is SQIVND (reference sequence). The CDR3 is made up of 13 amino acids. Trimming took 5 bases from V and 5 from J, leaving 13 bases between them. The CDR3 DNA is TGTGCCAGTAGTCCCCCCCGGGGCCACGAGCAGTACTTC. This codes for CASSPPRGHEQYF.

This clonotype appeared a few times. CDR3 DNA: TGCGCCAGCAGCCAATGGACAGGGGCAGGAAACACCATATATTTT. This translates into CASSQWTGAGNTIYF. The J gene is TRBJ1-3, the V gene TRBV4-1; 9 bases align to TRBD1. In germline, CDR1 is MGHRA, CDR2 YSYEKL. After removal of 2 bases from V and 4 bases from J, the junction contained 3 bases not matched to a gene. This CDR3 has 15 residues.

The chain employs TRBV19 and TRBJ1-5; TRBD1 agrees at 7 bases. V dropped 6 bases and J dropped 7; count of bases not matched to a gene: 6. Germline CDR1 reads LNHDA; CDR2 reads SQIVND (reference sequence). The CDR3 runs 13 residues. The CDR3 DNA sequence: TGTGCCAGTAGCGTACAGGGACAGCAGCCCCAGCATTTT. Protein sequence: CASSVQGQQPQHF.

Concerning this clonotype itself: One end of the junction fails to match germline, which may point to a read error. Written as DNA, the CDR3 is TGTGCCAGCAGCCTTCGGGGCGGTTTCTCTGGGGCCAACGTCCTGGCTTTC. It specifies CASSLRGGFSGANVLAF. The chain joins TRBV5-4 to TRBJ2-6, with D possibly being TRBD1 or TRBD2 (5 bases each). Germline assignment: CDR1 SGHNT and CDR2 YYREEE (reference sequence). This CDR3 region has 17 residues.

Ten or more counts support this clonotype. The rearrangement links TRBV18 to TRBJ2-7; unclear D gene. V lost 2 bases, J lost 3 bases, and 5 bases lay in between. CDR1 is KGHSH and CDR2 is LQKENI in the germline V gene. This CDR3 comprises 12 residues. DNA of the CDR3: TGTGCCAGCTCACCAGCCAACTACGAGCAGTACTTC. It codes for CASSPANYEQYF.

This sequence joins TRBV18 and TRBJ2-1; TRBD2 aligns across 8 bases. Germline-derived CDR1 and CDR2 are KGHSH and LQKENI. The CDR3 contains 15 residues. V shed 5 bases and J 6 bases; nucleotides not matched to a gene: 9. This CDR3 is CASSGSGSRGNEQFF. DNA for the CDR3: TGTGCCAGCTCAGGCAGCGGGAGTCGTGGCAATGAGCAGTTCTTC.

As for this clonotype: A much larger clone lies a single base off, so this may be a read error. This chain connects TRBV19 to TRBJ2-2; D unclear. The CDR3 loop spans 14 amino acids. With 5 bases removed from V and 10 bases from J, the gap between germline ends came to 17 bases. Germline lookup yields CDR1 LNHDA and CDR2 SQIVND (reference sequence). The CDR3 nucleotides are TGTGCCAGTAGTCCCTCGTGGGGTGTCGAGGAGCTGTTTTTT. Protein product: CASSPSWGVEELFF.

Remarks on this clonotype: One end of the junction fails to match germline, which may point to a read error. This chain connects TRBV18 to TRBJ2-2, with 10 positions matching TRBD1. The length of the CDR3 is 16 residues. Germline V gene sequence: CDR1 KGHSH, CDR2 LQKENI. Here the CDR3 reads CASPPGQGANTGELFF. Written as DNA, the CDR3 is TGCGCCAGCCCACCCGGACAGGGGGCGAACACCGGGGAGCTGTTTTTT. Full variable domain (outside the CDR3, taken from reference TRBV18 and TRBJ2-2): NAGVMQNPRHLVRRRGQEARLRCSPMKGHSHVYWYRQLPEEGLKFMVYLQKENIIDESGMPKERFSAEFPKEGPSILRIQQVVRGDSAAYFCASPPGQGANTGELFFGEGSRLTVL.

This clonotype was counted many times. The chain employs TRBV5-1 and TRBJ2-5, with D hard to call. The V end lost 0 bases, the J end lost 2 bases, and 8 bases lay between the germline ends. CDR1 is SGHRS and CDR2 is YFSETQ in the germline V gene. CDR3 length: 14 residues. Here the CDR3 DNA reads TGCGCCAGCAGCTTGGGCCAGCAACAAGAGACCCAGTACTTC. Translating gives CASSLGQQQETQYF.

This clonotype was seen at least ten times. The chain uses TRBV7-9 and TRBJ2-5; weak D call: TRBD2 (5 bases). Germline-derived CDR1 and CDR2 are SEHNR and FQNEAQ (reference sequence). This CDR3 is 16 amino acids long. Trimming took off 5 bases at V and 2 bases at J, with 18 bases between the two ends. The CDR3 here is CASSPPWEWTQETQYF. CDR3 DNA: TGTGCCAGCAGCCCGCCCTGGGAGTGGACTCAAGAGACCCAGTACTTC.

At least ten counts were recorded for this clonotype. The J gene is TRBJ1-1, the V gene TRBV2; D ambiguous. V lost 2 bases and J 6 bases, leaving 7 bases between the germline ends. The CDR3 has 12 amino acids. Germline CDR1 reads SNHLY; CDR2 reads FYNNEI. CDR3 coding DNA: TGTGCCAGCAGTGAATGGCCGGCTGAAGCTTTCTTT. It specifies CASSEWPAEAFF.

In its sample, this clonotype was seen many times. V is TRBV10-3 and J is TRBJ2-2; TRBD2 is a possible D gene (5 bases). Germline CDR1 reads ENHRY; CDR2 reads SYGVKD. Trimming stripped 9 bases from V and 2 bases from J, with 10 bases between. The CDR3 loop spans 13 amino acids. The chain's CDR3 is CAMAGSNTGELFF. DNA for the CDR3: TGTGCCATGGCGGGTTCCAACACCGGGGAGCTGTTTTTT.